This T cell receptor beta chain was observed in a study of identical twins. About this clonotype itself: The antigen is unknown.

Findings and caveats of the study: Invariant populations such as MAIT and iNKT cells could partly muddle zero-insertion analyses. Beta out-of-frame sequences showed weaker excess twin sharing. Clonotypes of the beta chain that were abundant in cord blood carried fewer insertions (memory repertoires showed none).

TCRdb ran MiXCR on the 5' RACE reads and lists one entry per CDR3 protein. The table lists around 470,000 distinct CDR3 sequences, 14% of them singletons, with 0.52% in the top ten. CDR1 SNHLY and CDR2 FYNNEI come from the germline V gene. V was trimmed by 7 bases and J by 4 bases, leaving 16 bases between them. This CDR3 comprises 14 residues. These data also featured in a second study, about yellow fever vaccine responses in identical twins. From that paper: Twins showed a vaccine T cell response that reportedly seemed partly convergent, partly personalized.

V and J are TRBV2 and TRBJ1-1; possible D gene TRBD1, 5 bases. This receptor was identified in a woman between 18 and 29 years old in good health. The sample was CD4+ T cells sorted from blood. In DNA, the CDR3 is TGTGCCAGCACCCCGGGGGGGTTTGGCACTGAAGCTTTCTTT. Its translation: CASTPGGFGTEAFF.